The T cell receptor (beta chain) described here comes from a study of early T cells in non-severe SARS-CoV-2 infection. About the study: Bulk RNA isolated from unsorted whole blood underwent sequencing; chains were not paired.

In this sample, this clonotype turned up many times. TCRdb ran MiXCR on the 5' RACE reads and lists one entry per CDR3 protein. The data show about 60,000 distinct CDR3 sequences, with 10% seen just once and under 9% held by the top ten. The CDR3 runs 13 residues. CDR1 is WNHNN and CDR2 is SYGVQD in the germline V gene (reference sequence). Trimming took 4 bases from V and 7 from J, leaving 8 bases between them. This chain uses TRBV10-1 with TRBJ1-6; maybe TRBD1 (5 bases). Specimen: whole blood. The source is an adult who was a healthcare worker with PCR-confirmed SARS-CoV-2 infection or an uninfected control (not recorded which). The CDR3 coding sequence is TGCGCCAGCAGTGCCAGGGAAAATTCACCCCTCCACTTT. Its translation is CASSARENSPLHF.